The 20 T cell receptor beta chains presented below share a single source sample, sequenced in a study of blood T cells in healthy people across ages. With a J-beta primer mix and a sample-barcoded 5' primer, a second PCR ran about 7 to 11 cycles. MiXCR, applied by TCRdb to the 5' RACE reads, yields one record per CDR3 protein. Of 550,000 to 600,000 distinct CDR3 sequences listed, 40% to 55% are singletons. Sample: blood. These receptors were collected from a man aged 80 or over in good health.

This sequence joins TRBV6-2 or TRBV6-3 and TRBJ2-7; 7 bases fit TRBD1. The trim removed 6 bases at V and 3 bases at J, leaving 8 bases unmatched. The CDR3 is 14 amino acids. Germline CDR1 MNHEY, CDR2 SVGEGT. The CDR3 bases are TGTGCCAGCAGGACTACAGGGGCGGGCTACGAGCAGTACTTC. As protein: CASRTTGAGYEQYF.

This clonotype was seen a handful of times. This sequence joins TRBV9 and TRBJ2-7; no definite D call. V was pared by 2 bases and J by 5 bases, with 17 bases between. This CDR3 comprises 15 residues. Germline V gene lookup returns CDR1 SGDLS and CDR2 YYNGEE. The CDR3 DNA sequence: TGTGCCAGCAGCGTCCTCCCCTCGCTTCTGGACGAGCAGTACTTC. Translation gives CASSVLPSLLDEQYF.

This clonotype has just a few counts. The chain has TRBV7-3 and TRBJ2-3; D is perhaps TRBD1 (6 bases). The V gene lost 5 bases and the J gene lost 4 bases, with 16 bases spanning the gap. The CDR3 has 15 residues. Germline-derived CDR1 and CDR2 are SGHTA and FQGTGA. CDR3 loop: CASSEHSGTSDTQYF. CDR3 sequence (DNA): TGTGCCAGCAGCGAGCACTCCGGGACATCAGATACGCAGTATTTT.

This clonotype was seen only a few times. Here the CDR3 reads CASSPTGPSGGYEQYF. The CDR3 region has the DNA TGTGCCAGCTCACCAACGGGCCCAAGCGGGGGGTACGAGCAGTACTTC. V usage is TRBV18 and J usage is TRBJ2-7, with 9 bases lining up with TRBD2. Germline V gives CDR1 KGHSH, CDR2 LQKENI. The CDR3 totals 16 residues. V shed 2 bases, J shed 4 bases, and the junction held 9 bases outside the gene matches. Full variable domain (rest looked up from reference TRBV18 and TRBJ2-7): NAGVMQNPRHLVRRRGQEARLRCSPMKGHSHVYWYRQLPEEGLKFMVYLQKENIIDESGMPKERFSAEFPKEGPSILRIQQVVRGDSAAYFCASSPTGPSGGYEQYFGPGTRLTVT.

The rearrangement uses TRBV7-8 and TRBJ2-5, with 8 bases identical to TRBD2. Germline CDR1 is SGHVS and CDR2 is FQNEAQ. With 2 bases clipped from V and 1 base from J, the junction kept 3 bases outside the gene matches. There are 15 residues in the CDR3. CDR3 sequence (DNA): TGTGCCAGCAGCTTAATAAGCGGGGGCCAAGAGACCCAGTACTTC. Protein sequence: CASSLISGGQETQYF.

This chain connects TRBV20-1 to TRBJ1-2; D unclear. The germline V and J ends were trimmed by 0 bases and 3 bases, with 8 bases remaining between them. The germline V gene has CDR1 DFQATT and CDR2 SNEGSKA (reference sequence). The CDR3 contains 13 residues. The CDR3 protein is CSARDGEDYGYTF. The DNA of the CDR3 is TGCAGTGCTAGAGACGGGGAGGACTATGGCTACACCTTC.

The chain has TRBV20-1 and TRBJ2-3, with D perhaps matching TRBD1 (6 bases). The CDR3 covers 15 residues. V lost 2 bases, J lost 0 bases, and 12 bases lay in between. Germline values: CDR1 DFQATT, CDR2 SNEGSKA (reference sequence). The CDR3 is CSARPGGYSTDTQYF. For the CDR3, the DNA is TGCAGTGCTAGACCTGGGGGCTATAGCACAGATACGCAGTATTTT.

The chain links TRBV4-3 to TRBJ2-6; possibly TRBD1 or TRBD2 for D (5 bases each). The CDR3 is 18 residues long. Looked up from germline, CDR1 is LGHNA and CDR2 is YSLEER. V gave up 6 bases and J gave up 0 bases, with 18 bases separating them. CDR3 DNA: TGCGCCAGCAGTCCTCGACGCCGGGGCGCCTCTGGGGCCAACGTCCTGACTTTC. Encoded protein: CASSPRRRGASGANVLTF.

This clonotype was observed a handful of times. V is TRBV20-1 and J is TRBJ2-1; D remains unclear. From germline, CDR1 is DFQATT and CDR2 SNEGSKA (reference sequence). This CDR3 spans 11 amino acids. V lost 2 bases and J lost 9, with 8 bases in between. The CDR3, as DNA: TGCAGTGCTAGATTGGTCGGTGAGCAGTTCTTC. It yields the protein CSARLVGEQFF.

The rearrangement joins TRBV7-2 to TRBJ1-2; the D gene is possibly TRBD1 (6 bases). Deletions cut 6 bases from V and 4 bases from J, with 18 bases between. The CDR3 runs to 15 residues. CDR1 is SGHTA, CDR2 FQGNSA, per germline. The DNA for the CDR3 is TGTGCCAGCAGTGAAGGGTTGGGGGCCGTCTATGGCTACACCTTC. Its translation is CASSEGLGAVYGYTF.

The V gene is TRBV7-2, the J gene TRBJ2-1; D unclear. CDR1 is SGHTA, CDR2 FQGNSA, per germline. Trimming took off 5 bases at V and 9 bases at J, with 11 bases between the two ends. This CDR3 has 12 amino acids. The CDR3 DNA is TGTGCCAGCAGCCTCAACCTGTTTGAGCAGTTCTTC. Translation gives CASSLNLFEQFF.

The genes are TRBV20-1 and TRBJ2-2, with a weak D call TRBD2 (5 bases). CDR1 and CDR2 from the germline V gene are DFQATT and SNEGSKA (reference sequence). V dropped 0 bases and J dropped 2 bases, with 10 bases sitting between them. The CDR3 runs 15 residues. The CDR3 DNA is TGCAGTGCTAGAGAGCCCGGGGTTAACACCGGGGAGCTGTTTTTT. Amino acids: CSAREPGVNTGELFF.

The CDR3 loop reads CASSLAGGRNTGELFF. CDR3 DNA sequence: TGTGCCAGCAGCTTAGCGGGGGGCAGGAACACCGGGGAGCTGTTTTTT. The gene calls are TRBV7-2 and TRBJ2-2; D tentatively reads TRBD1 or TRBD2 (6 bases each). CDR1 is SGHTA, CDR2 FQGNSA, per germline. The CDR3 sequence is 16 residues long. The ends were cut back, 0 bases at V and 1 base at J, with 9 bases in the middle.

CDR3 in DNA: TGTGCCAGCAGCCGACAAACGGGACAGAATAATGAAAAACTGTTTTTT. It specifies CASSRQTGQNNEKLFF. J is TRBJ1-4 and V is TRBV14; 7 positions match TRBD1. The germline gives CDR1 SGHDN, CDR2 FVKESK. The CDR3 extends over 16 amino acids. V gave up 4 bases and J gave up 4 bases; unmatched junction bases: 9.

The chain recombines TRBV5-1 with TRBJ2-1; 13 nucleotides line up with TRBD2. V lost 4 bases, J lost 4 bases, and 8 bases stayed unmatched. This CDR3 contains 17 residues. CDR1 is SGHRS and CDR2 is YFSETQ in the germline V gene. As DNA, the CDR3 is TGCGCCAGCAGCCCCCGACTAGCGGGGGGTTTTTACAATGAGCAGTTCTTC. Residues: CASSPRLAGGFYNEQFF.

CDR3 residues: CASGLPSPTASTDTQYF. The CDR3 region has the DNA TGTGCTAGTGGTTTGCCCTCCCCGACAGCCAGCACAGATACGCAGTATTTT. The chain recombines TRBV12-5 with TRBJ2-3; weak D call: TRBD1 (5 bases). Germline V gene data show CDR1 as LGHNT and CDR2 as FRNRAP. The CDR3 sequence is 17 residues long. V was cut by 2 bases and J by 0 bases, with 15 bases left in between.

This clonotype occurred a few times. This rearrangement joins TRBV12-3 or TRBV12-4 to TRBJ2-1, with a possible D match to TRBD2 (5 bases). The CDR3 contains 16 residues. The V end was cut by 0 bases, the J end by 6 bases, with 15 bases between. Here the CDR3 reads CASSLASSGHINEQFF. CDR3 DNA: TGTGCCAGCAGTTTAGCCTCCAGCGGCCATATCAATGAGCAGTTCTTC.

The chain combines TRBV7-9 with TRBJ2-7; D is unclear. V was clipped by 1 base and J by 7 bases, with 11 bases between them. The CDR3 is made up of 13 amino acids. Looked up from germline, CDR1 is SEHNR and CDR2 is FQNEAQ (reference sequence). CDR3 in DNA: TGTGCCAGCAGCTTAGACGGATACAATGAGCAGTACTTC. Residues: CASSLDGYNEQYF.

This clonotype was counted between two and nine times. The chain links TRBV6-6 to TRBJ1-1; D unresolved. The germline V gene has CDR1 MNHNY and CDR2 SVGAGI (reference sequence). The CDR3 sequence is 15 residues long. V was shortened by 8 bases and J by 1 base, with 17 bases between the two germline ends. CDR3 DNA sequence: TGTGCCAGCCTTGCGGGTGGTTACGAGAACACTGAAGCTTTCTTT. Encoded protein: CASLAGGYENTEAFF.

The chain links TRBV12-3 or TRBV12-4 to TRBJ2-5; D possibly corresponds to TRBD2 (6 bases). V dropped 4 bases and J dropped 7 bases, with 19 bases sitting between them. This CDR3 region has 15 residues. CDR3 residues: CASSWGTGVKGTQYF. In DNA, the CDR3 is TGTGCCAGCAGTTGGGGGACTGGGGTTAAAGGGACCCAGTACTTC.